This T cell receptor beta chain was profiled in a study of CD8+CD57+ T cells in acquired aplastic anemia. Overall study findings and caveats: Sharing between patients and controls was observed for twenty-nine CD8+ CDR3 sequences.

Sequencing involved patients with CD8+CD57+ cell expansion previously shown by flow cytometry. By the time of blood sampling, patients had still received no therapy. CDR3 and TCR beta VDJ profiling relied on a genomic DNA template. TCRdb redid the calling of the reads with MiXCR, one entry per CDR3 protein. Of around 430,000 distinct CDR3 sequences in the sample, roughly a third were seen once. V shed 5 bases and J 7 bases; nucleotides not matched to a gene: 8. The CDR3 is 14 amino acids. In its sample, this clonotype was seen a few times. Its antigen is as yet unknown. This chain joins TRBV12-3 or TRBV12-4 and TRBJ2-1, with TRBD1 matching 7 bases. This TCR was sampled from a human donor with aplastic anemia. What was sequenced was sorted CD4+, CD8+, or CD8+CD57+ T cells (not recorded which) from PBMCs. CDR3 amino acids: CASSPLKGANEQFF. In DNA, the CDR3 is TGTGCCAGCAGTCCTCTGAAGGGGGCGAATGAGCAGTTCTTC.